This entry lists 22 T cell receptor beta chains sequenced from one sample in a study of CD8 T cells in Susac syndrome. Random hexamers were used to reverse transcribe 0.5 to 1 ug of RNA. TCRdb re-called the immunoSEQ multiplex PCR reads with MiXCR, one entry per CDR3 protein. The profile shows some 150,000 distinct CDR3 sequences, roughly 95% of them singletons. Specimen: CD4+ T cells from PBMCs. Source of these receptors: a human donor with Susac syndrome.

This chain links TRBV6-5 with TRBJ1-1, with TRBD1 matching over 7 bases. Germline V gene sequence: CDR1 MNHEY, CDR2 SVGAGI. J was trimmed by 4 bases and V by 5 bases; bases with no gene match: 10. The CDR3 consists of 15 residues. CDR3 in DNA: TGTGCCAGCAGTAACAGACAGGGATCGAGCACTGAAGCTTTCTTT. It specifies CASSNRQGSSTEAFF.

The V call is TRBV20-1, the J call TRBJ2-5; 12 positions agree with TRBD2. CDR1 is DFQATT and CDR2 is SNEGSKA in the germline V gene (reference sequence). With 6 bases clipped from V and 3 bases from J, the junction kept 11 bases outside the gene matches. The CDR3 runs 16 residues. The DNA for the CDR3 is TGCAGTGCGACCGGGGGGCTAGCGGGAGGGAAAGAGACCCAGTACTTC. Amino acids: CSATGGLAGGKETQYF.

This clonotype occurred once. The chain is built from TRBV5-1 and TRBJ2-5; 9 bases map to TRBD2. This CDR3 comprises 17 residues. Per the germline V gene, CDR1 is SGHRS and CDR2 is YFSETQ. V lost 0 bases, J lost 1 base, and 7 bases stayed unmatched. The CDR3 is CASSLGGTSGPQETQYF. CDR3 bases: TGCGCCAGCAGCTTGGGGGGAACTAGCGGGCCCCAAGAGACCCAGTACTTC.

This chain connects TRBV20-1 to TRBJ2-7; no clear D. Germline CDR1 is DFQATT and CDR2 is SNEGSKA (reference sequence). With 2 bases removed from V and 3 bases from J, the gap between germline ends came to 11 bases. The CDR3 has 13 amino acids. The CDR3 nucleotides read TGCAGTGCTAGAAAAGGGCTAAACTACGAGCAGTACTTC. Translating it yields CSARKGLNYEQYF.

The chain uses TRBV28 and TRBJ2-4; tentatively, D is TRBD1 (6 bases). Looked up from germline, CDR1 is MDHEN and CDR2 is SYDVKM. The germline V and J ends were trimmed by 7 bases and 9 bases, with 16 bases remaining between them. The CDR3 is 13 residues long. This chain's CDR3 is CASTMATGFIQYF. The DNA for the CDR3 is TGTGCCAGCACCATGGCCACAGGGTTCATTCAGTACTTC.

The chain links TRBV29-1 to TRBJ2-1; D is possibly TRBD1 (5 bases). Germline V gene lookup returns CDR1 SQVTM and CDR2 ANQGSEA. V lost 4 bases and J lost 1, with 14 bases in between. This CDR3 is 15 amino acids long. Here the CDR3 reads CSVGSGFNSYNEQFF. The DNA for the CDR3 is TGCAGCGTTGGGTCAGGGTTCAATTCCTACAATGAGCAGTTCTTC.

The V call is TRBV7-9, the J call TRBJ2-3, with a weak D call TRBD2 (7 bases). This CDR3 region has 15 residues. Trimming took 5 bases from V and 4 from J, leaving 16 bases between them. Germline lookup yields CDR1 SEHNR and CDR2 FQNEAQ (reference sequence). The CDR3 here is CASSRSGGGADTQYF. DNA of the CDR3: TGTGCCAGCAGCCGATCTGGGGGGGGCGCAGATACGCAGTATTTT.

The CDR3: CASSSITGTYGYTF. For the CDR3, the DNA is TGTGCCAGCAGCTCGATTACAGGGACGTATGGCTACACCTTC. The chain links TRBV13 to TRBJ1-2; D is possibly TRBD1 (6 bases). This CDR3 has 14 residues. V lost 4 bases to trimming and J lost 5 bases, with 14 bases between them. Germline V gene sequence: CDR1 PRHDT, CDR2 FYEKMQ (reference sequence).

This sequence joins TRBV5-1 and TRBJ2-1; TRBD1 might be the D (6 bases). The CDR3 totals 14 residues. V was clipped by 4 bases and J by 6 bases, with 14 bases between them. The germline V gene encodes CDR1 SGHRS and CDR2 YFSETQ. CDR3 DNA: TGCGCCAGCAGCCGAACAGGGTTCGTCAATGAGCAGTTCTTC. Translating gives CASSRTGFVNEQFF.

CDR3 sequence reads: CASSLGTSGVIYQETQYF. CDR3 nucleotide sequence: TGTGCCAGCAGCCTCGGGACTAGCGGGGTGATATACCAAGAGACCCAGTACTTC. The J gene is TRBJ2-5, the V gene TRBV3-1, with 13 bases fitting TRBD2. Trimming took 4 bases from V and 0 from J; bases not matched to a gene: 8. CDR3 length: 18 residues. Per germline, CDR1 LGHDT and CDR2 YNNKEL (reference sequence).

The genes are TRBV4-1 and TRBJ2-7, with 7 bases lining up with TRBD2. The germline gives CDR1 MGHRA, CDR2 YSYEKL. The CDR3 runs to 15 residues. The V gene end was trimmed by 1 base and the J gene end by 4 bases; junction bases not matched to a gene: 7. CDR3 in DNA: TGCGCCAGCAGCCAAGTGGGAGGGCTTTCTTACGAGCAGTACTTC. It is translated as CASSQVGGLSYEQYF.

The CDR3 sequence: CASRNDADYGYTF. CDR3 bases: TGTGCCAGTAGAAACGACGCGGACTATGGCTACACCTTC. The chain links TRBV19 to TRBJ1-2; D is undetermined. V lost 6 bases to trimming and J lost 3 bases, with 11 bases between them. The CDR3 runs 13 residues. Germline-derived CDR1 and CDR2 are LNHDA and SQIVND (reference sequence).

The gene calls are TRBV5-1 and TRBJ1-1; D unclear. CDR3 size: 11 residues. The germline V gene encodes CDR1 SGHRS and CDR2 YFSETQ. The ends were cut back, 4 bases at V and 3 bases at J, with 4 bases in the middle. CDR3 bases: TGCGCCAGCAGCACACACACTGAAGCTTTCTTT. The encoded protein is CASSTHTEAFF.

The chain couples TRBV28 to TRBJ2-1, with 16 bases identical to TRBD2. The J segment lost 6 bases and the V segment lost 7 bases, leaving 6 bases of the junction unmatched. This CDR3 spans 16 amino acids. CDR1 and CDR2 from the germline V gene are MDHEN and SYDVKM. Here the CDR3 DNA reads TGTGCCAGCATCGGGACTAGCGGGAGGGAGACCAATGAGCAGTTCTTC. Translating it yields CASIGTSGRETNEQFF. Full variable domain (remainder filled in from reference TRBV28 and TRBJ2-1): DVKVTQSSRYLVKRTGEKVFLECVQDMDHENMFWYRQDPGLGLRLIYFSYDVKMKEKGDIPEGYSVSREKKERFSLILESASTNQTSMYLCASIGTSGRETNEQFFGPGTRLTVL.

The genes are TRBV7-2 and TRBJ1-2; weak D call: TRBD1 (6 bases). The ends were cut back, 4 bases at V and 4 bases at J, with 13 bases in the middle. The CDR3 extends over 14 amino acids. Germline-derived CDR1 and CDR2 are SGHTA and FQGNSA. Written as DNA, the CDR3 is TGTGCCAGCAGCTCTACCGGGACAATCTATGGCTACACCTTC. Its protein is CASSSTGTIYGYTF. The whole variable domain, filled in from reference TRBV7-2 and TRBJ1-2, reads GAGVSQSPSNKVTEKGKDVELRCDPISGHTALYWYRQSLGQGLEFLIYFQGNSAPDKSGLPSDRFSAERTGGSVSTLTIQRTQQEDSAVYLCASSSTGTIYGYTFGSGTRLTVV.

The V call is TRBV20-1, the J call TRBJ1-5; a possible D gene is TRBD1 (6 bases). The ends were cut back, 3 bases at V and 5 bases at J, with 17 bases in the middle. The germline gives CDR1 DFQATT, CDR2 SNEGSKA (reference sequence). CDR3 size: 15 residues. The CDR3 coding sequence is TGCAGTGCTAGTAGGGGGGCGGCTTTTGATCAGCCCCAGCATTTT. It encodes CSASRGAAFDQPQHF.

CDR3 DNA sequence: TGTGCCAGCTCACCCGGGACGAATTACGAGCAGTACTTC. It translates to CASSPGTNYEQYF. The V and J genes are TRBV18 and TRBJ2-7; the D call may be TRBD1 or TRBD2 (5 bases each). The CDR3 runs to 13 residues. V was trimmed by 3 bases and J by 4 bases, leaving 10 bases between them. CDR1 and CDR2 from the germline V gene are KGHSH and LQKENI. The full variable domain, completed using reference TRBV18 and TRBJ2-7, is NAGVMQNPRHLVRRRGQEARLRCSPMKGHSHVYWYRQLPEEGLKFMVYLQKENIIDESGMPKERFSAEFPKEGPSILRIQQVVRGDSAAYFCASSPGTNYEQYFGPGTRLTVT.

The chain couples TRBV6-1 to TRBJ2-6; 7 bases fit TRBD1. Germline CDR1 MNHNS, CDR2 SASEGT. Unmatched junction bases numbered 2, after V lost 6 bases and J lost 0 bases. This CDR3 has 15 residues. The CDR3 spells CASRAGGSGANVLTF. Written as DNA, the CDR3 is TGTGCCAGCAGGGCAGGGGGCTCTGGGGCCAACGTCCTGACTTTC.

The V gene is TRBV4-1, the J gene TRBJ1-4; D is unclear. This CDR3 is 15 amino acids long. Germline CDR1 reads MGHRA; CDR2 reads YSYEKL. Trimming took off 1 base at V and 4 bases at J, with 10 bases between the two ends. Here the CDR3 DNA reads TGCGCCAGCAGCCAAGTGGGATCCGTTAATGAAAAACTGTTTTTT. This sequence encodes CASSQVGSVNEKLFF.

This clonotype is a singleton in its sample. J is TRBJ2-1 and V is TRBV7-3; no clear D gene. Trimming pared 1 base from V and 0 bases from J, leaving 10 bases between. The CDR3 length is 16 residues. Germline CDR1 is SGHTA and CDR2 is FQGTGA. CDR3 loop: CASSLMVASSYNEQFF. CDR3 bases: TGTGCCAGCAGCTTAATGGTAGCCAGCTCCTACAATGAGCAGTTCTTC.

V is TRBV4-1 and J is TRBJ1-2; a weak D match, TRBD1 (5 bases). V was trimmed by 4 bases and J by 7 bases, leaving 19 bases between them. CDR1 and CDR2 from the germline V gene are MGHRA and YSYEKL. This CDR3 is 15 amino acids long. The CDR3 sequence: CASSLEGTTSGGYTF. The CDR3 DNA follows: TGCGCCAGCAGCCTTGAAGGGACGACAAGTGGTGGCTACACCTTC.

CDR3 DNA sequence: TGTGCCAGCAGCGTAGCTACAAAGGTGAACACTGAAGCTTTCTTT. Translating gives CASSVATKVNTEAFF. The chain carries TRBV9 and TRBJ1-1; no clear D gene. V dropped 0 bases and J dropped 0 bases, with 9 bases sitting between them. This CDR3 has 15 residues. Germline assignment: CDR1 SGDLS and CDR2 YYNGEE.